The sequence of this T cell receptor (beta chain) was determined in a study of a mutant IDH1 vaccine in newly diagnosed glioma. Across the whole study: Vaccination of patients was performed eight times, in weeks 1, 3, 5, 7, 11, 15, 19 and 23. Beginning 4-6 weeks after radiotherapy alone, or with temozolomide cycles, vaccination took place. Males made up 62.5% and females roughly 40% of treated patients, whose mean age was around 41 years. Overall study findings and caveats: Detectable vaccine-induced immune responses arose in 80% to 95% of patients.

Time point described: week 23, last vaccination. The investigators gave 300 ug of mutant IDH1 20-mer peptide in each vaccine dose, together with topical imiquimod. Clones were read by immunoSEQ multiplex PCR, and TCRdb kept only the in-frame ones, dropping some. The table includes approximately 79,000 clones, 75% to 90% detected once. The CDR3 is 14 amino acids. Trimming pared 5 bases from V and 4 bases from J, leaving 12 bases between. From germline, CDR1 is LNHNV and CDR2 YYDKDF (reference sequence). On this clone: Its target is not known.

This rearrangement joins TRBV15 to TRBJ1-5; D may be TRBD1 (5 bases). This sequence originates from a woman aged 50 to 60 with glioma. The sequences come from PBMCs, collected from a glioma patient whose treatment included an IDH1 peptide vaccine. The CDR3 region is CATSPWGENQPQHF. CDR3 DNA: TGTGCCACCAGCCCGTGGGGCGAGAATCAGCCCCAGCATTTT.